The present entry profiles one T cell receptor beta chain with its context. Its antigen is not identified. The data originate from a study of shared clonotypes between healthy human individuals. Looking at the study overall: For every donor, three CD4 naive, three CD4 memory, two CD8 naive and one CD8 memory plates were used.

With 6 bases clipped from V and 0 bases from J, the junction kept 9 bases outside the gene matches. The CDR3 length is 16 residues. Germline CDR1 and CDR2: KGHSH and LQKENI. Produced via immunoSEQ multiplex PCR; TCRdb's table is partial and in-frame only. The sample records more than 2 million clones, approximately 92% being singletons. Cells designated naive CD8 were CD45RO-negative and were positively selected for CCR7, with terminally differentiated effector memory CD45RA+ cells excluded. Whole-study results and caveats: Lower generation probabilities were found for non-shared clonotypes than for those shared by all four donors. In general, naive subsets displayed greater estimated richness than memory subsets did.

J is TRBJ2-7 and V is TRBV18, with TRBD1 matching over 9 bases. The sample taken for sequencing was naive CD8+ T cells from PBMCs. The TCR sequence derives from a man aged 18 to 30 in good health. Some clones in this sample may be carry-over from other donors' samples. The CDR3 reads CASSPTRGQGSYEQYF. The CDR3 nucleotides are TGTGCCAGCTCTCCCACACGGGGACAGGGCTCCTACGAGCAGTACTTC. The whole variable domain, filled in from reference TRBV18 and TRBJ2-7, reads NAGVMQNPRHLVRRRGQEARLRCSPMKGHSHVYWYRQLPEEGLKFMVYLQKENIIDESGMPKERFSAEFPKEGPSILRIQQVVRGDSAAYFCASSPTRGQGSYEQYFGPGTRLTVT.